Sequencing of this T cell receptor beta chain was carried out in a study of cytomegalovirus exposure and HLA in healthy donors (dated by TCRdb to between 2016 and 2019). About the full investigation: According to an earlier analysis of a few hundred of the donors, 200 million or so T cells yielded 100 million or so unique TCR beta sequences and less than 300 Gb of sequence data. An early release that covered roughly 600 HLA-typed donors contained around 300 gigabases of sequencing data and some 87 million unique TCR sequences. Among the roughly 410 genotyped donors, about 85% belonged to the genetic ancestry cluster associated with self-reported Caucasian donors. The study aimed to test whether cataloging public T cell receptors could reveal signatures of past pathogen exposure. Using immunosequencing, the study profiled T cell repertoires from some 670 subjects and related those repertoires to cytomegalovirus serostatus. A separate validation cohort of roughly 120 different subjects was used in addition to the roughly 670-subject first cohort. High-throughput TCR immunosequencing, statistical association of individual TCRs with disease status, and machine learning were combined to predict cytomegalovirus infection status. A later analysis re-examined previously published TCR beta repertoires from roughly 650 donors and added high-resolution HLA genotyping to investigate patterns of TCR occurrence. Rather than drawing on any new phenotypic data, the later analysis identified candidate immune exposures from TCR beta sequences and the way those sequences occurred across donors. In an earlier analysis of a few hundred of the donors, high-throughput TCR beta sequencing was used to judge whether each TCR beta V gene segment behaved as functional or pseudogenic. Alongside the repertoire data, information on donor age, sex, ethnicity and CMV serostatus was compiled. Genome-wide SNP genotypes for about three fifths of the roughly 700 donors were used in a later genetic analysis, which treated that subset as a discovery cohort. All discovery cohort repertoires had been generated using a single sequencing platform. HLA typing included class I and class II loci at four-digit resolution. The number of typed donors differed by locus: about 620-630 for A, B, C, DRB1 and DQB1; 500 to 550 for DQA1; 606 for DPA1; and approximately 450 for DPB1. Four to six DR-DQ haplotypes were handled as single units for association and clustering, since linkage in the cohort was strong. Among almost 400 genotyped donors of the cohort, an average of approximately 240,000 unique TCR beta nucleotide sequences were sequenced per donor, around 20% of them non-productive.

Regarding this clone: What antigen it recognizes has not been identified. Other nucleotide sequences from this sample produce the same CDR3.

In total, approximately 690 healthy bone marrow donors made up the cohort. All cohort members were sampled while nominally healthy, although unrecorded immune exposures were likely present. The donor was CMV seropositive and was included in the group of 300 or so seropositive cohort members. Every donor gave a peripheral blood sample, and the peripheral blood mononuclear cells from that sample were used for TCR beta sequencing. The Qiagen DNeasy Blood Extraction Kit was used to extract genomic DNA from the blood cell samples. The germline V gene (reference sequence) specifies GTSNPN as CDR1 and SVGIG as CDR2. From the cysteine through the phenylalanine, the CDR3 covers 12 amino acids. Only the CDR3 portion is preserved as DNA: 36 bases, with reading frame beginning at the first base. The germline ends are 10 bases apart after V is trimmed by 3 bases and J by 10 bases. The research as a whole found: Assigning TCR associations to individual alleles was difficult when HLA alleles, especially DR and DQ, strongly co-occurred. A later analysis found that TCR association rates varied across HLA loci, with DRB1 alleles showing the most associated TCRs and HLA-C alleles the fewest. A later analysis associated 15,000 or so TCR beta sequences with specific HLA alleles at a false discovery rate of 0.05. According to a later analysis, most CMV-associated TCR beta chains appeared to be HLA-restricted, and the HLA associations seemed to be driven largely by CMV exposure. Linkage disequilibrium might explain the correlated functional status among segregating V segments, but an unknown experimental factor could not be ruled out. A group of highly shared sequence variants was considered likely to be a technical artifact of the sequencing pipeline. An earlier analysis of 587 of the donors showed that most TCR beta V segments appeared in productive rearrangements either about 87% or about 30% of the time, which broadly matched IMGT annotations. Because counts were too low, seventeen rarely observed V segments, including chromosome 9 orphons, were left out of the earlier analysis of several hundred of the donors. In vitro tests confirmed that a few of the cytomegalovirus-associated TCR beta chains recognize cytomegalovirus antigens. A later analysis found that HLA-associated TCR beta chains were more clonally expanded and had lower generation probabilities than equally common non-associated chains. Because the 87-base-pair reads could not distinguish some IMGT-functional V segments, including TRBV6-2 and TRBV6-3, those segments were excluded. V-gene and J-gene trimming of TCR beta chains was associated with a missense DCLRE1C variant in a later genetic analysis, and the association was replicated in an independent cohort. Because HLA typing was unavailable for some donors at each locus, only the typed subset was used in association tests. The classifier was reported to diagnose cytomegalovirus status with high specificity and sensitivity in both the original and validation cohorts. A further reported finding was that TCR beta sequences accurately predicted the HLA-A and HLA-B alleles for most subjects in the first cohort. The presence/absence analyses assumed that sequencing depth was roughly uniform across donors, and that assumption may not be true. It was suggested by the authors that the approach could potentially be generalized to other disease states and immunological phenotypes. Several of the top co-occurrence clusters appeared to be linked to parvovirus B19, influenza, CMV and Epstein-Barr virus, according to a later analysis. CMV serostatus was the only immune exposure information available for the cohort. Only TCR beta chains were sequenced in this cohort, and the absence of alpha or paired-chain data limited detectable features. Compared with the approximately 710-donor mean, donors in an Asian-associated ancestry cluster had fewer N-insertions in productive TCRs, according to a later genetic analysis. In the study, 150 to 200 TCR beta chains were listed as associated with cytomegalovirus. Most TCR sequences were seen in very few donors, while some public TCRs were found in many individuals.

Preparation of the library involved the immunoSEQ multiplex PCR assay. The multiplex PCR relied on a mix of 60 forward primers for TCR Vbeta segments and 13 reverse primers for TCR Jbeta segments. The CDR3 region of rearranged TCR beta genes was amplified from genomic DNA by a multiplex PCR assay. On the Illumina HiSeq System, the amplified TCR beta libraries were sequenced as 87-base-pair reads. The study's processing was this. A later analysis tallied roughly 76 million unique TCR beta chains across the 666 repertoires, and about 10 million of those chains were shared by two or more donors. Raw reads were error-corrected and collapsed into unique sequences by a nearest-neighbor algorithm in which closely related sequences were merged to remove PCR and sequencing errors. CDR3 sequences were aligned to IMGT reference sequences to assign V, D and J gene segments. For a sequence to be retained, at least a six-nucleotide match to both a V gene segment and a J gene segment was required. A rearrangement was called productive if the CDR3 had no stop codons and remained in frame with V and J, and every other rearrangement was called non-productive. Following IMGT convention, CDR3 was defined as the stretch from the second conserved V-encoded cysteine up to the conserved J-encoded phenylalanine. The earlier analysis of roughly 590 of the donors excluded sequences that lacked an unambiguous match to a single V gene segment. In an earlier analysis of approximately 560 of the donors, a V segment was called functional when productive rearrangements were above 56.7%, and segregating when the standard deviation between donors exceeded 5%. A statistical classification framework was developed to diagnose cytomegalovirus status using the catalog of TCR beta chain sequences. In a later analysis, TCR nucleotide sequences were compared against IMGT/GENE-DB human TR gene sequences so that V and J genes could be assigned. A later analysis assigned CDR3 sequences and most-parsimonious VDJ recombination scenarios with the TCRdist pipeline. A later analysis defined each TCR beta chain by its CDR3 amino acid sequence plus V-gene family, and excluded reads lacking a unique V-gene family. In a later analysis, a few hundred highly shared, low-generation-probability nucleotide sequences were removed to address suspected cross-contamination and a sequencing artifact. In a later analysis, a clonal expansion index was calculated for each public chain from normalized within-repertoire ranks of inferred template counts. A later analysis computed generation probabilities with a VDJ recombination model fitted to out-of-frame rearrangements, and checked the results against IGoR. In a later analysis, hypergeometric tests were used to score TCR-TCR, TCR-HLA and TCR-CMV co-occurrence, with a repertoire-size bias correction applied to TCR pairs. A later analysis estimated false discovery rates by permuting HLA or CMV assignments 20 times. In a later analysis, co-occurring TCRs were grouped using DBSCAN, with TCRdist sequence similarity added in when clustering inside HLA-allele-positive subsets. For co-occurrence clustering, repertoires with fewer than 30,000 or more than 120,000 public chains were excluded, along with four to six repertoires with anomalous nucleotide sharing. Not all clones reach the TCRdb copy of this immuneACCESS table, which keeps in-frame sequences only. Checked studies attribute under half of the gap to unresolved V genes and leave the rest unexplained. Clone size and V and J calls were adopted from that table, with D and trimming inferred from the DNA. This sample's table contains about 70,000 clones. Roughly 2.6% of the sample belongs to the ten largest clones.

The chain is made from TRBV30 and TRBJ1-6; the D gene assignment is ambiguous. This TCR was recovered from a female donor in good health and CMV-seropositive. Sequenced: PBMCs. The DNA is as follows: TGTGCCTGGAGGAGGGCAGAGTCACCCCTCCACTTT. Its product reads: CAWRRAESPLHF.